This entry lists 23 T cell receptor beta chains sequenced from one sample in a study of cytotoxic CD8 clonotypes in ibrutinib-treated CLL. Assay: immunoSEQ multiplex PCR; the TCRdb copy retains only in-frame clones and omits some. This sample has tens of thousands of clones, with about 70% found just once. Here the sequenced sample was PBMCs, taken after 12 months of ibrutinib treatment. The receptors were gathered from a human donor with chronic lymphocytic leukemia.

The chain links TRBV5-4 to TRBJ2-5; tentative D call: TRBD2 (6 bases). The germline V gene has CDR1 SGHNT and CDR2 YYREEE (reference sequence). The CDR3 covers 11 residues. Trimming removed 4 bases from V and 5 bases from J, with 6 bases in between. The DNA of the CDR3 is TGTGCCAGCAGCGGAGGGGAGACCCAGTACTTC. Its translation: CASSGGETQYF.

The chain carries TRBV5-1 and TRBJ1-1, with a tentative D call TRBD1 (5 bases). V lost 0 bases and J lost 4, with 10 bases in between. Germline lookup yields CDR1 SGHRS and CDR2 YFSETQ. CDR3 length equals 14 residues. The chain's CDR3 is CASSLDAGPTEAFF. The CDR3 DNA follows: TGCGCCAGCAGCTTGGATGCGGGGCCCACTGAAGCTTTCTTT.

This clone rates as medium-sized. The chain employs TRBV5-6 and TRBJ2-7; D may be TRBD1 (5 bases). Germline V lookup: CDR1 SGHDT, CDR2 YYEEEE. The CDR3 contains 16 residues. V lost 0 bases, J lost 3 bases, and 16 bases lay in between. CDR3 residues: CASSLGVEAGNYEQYF. Here the CDR3 DNA reads TGTGCCAGCAGCTTGGGGGTGGAAGCAGGGAACTACGAGCAGTACTTC.

V is TRBV5-1 and J is TRBJ2-7; 9 positions agree with TRBD1. V trimming: 3 bases; J trimming: 3 bases; junction bases outside the gene matches: 4. The CDR3 is made up of 14 amino acids. CDR1 and CDR2 (germline): SGHRS, YFSETQ. Written as DNA, the CDR3 is TGCGCCAGCAGCTCCGGGACAGGGAACTACGAGCAGTACTTC. It yields the protein CASSSGTGNYEQYF.

This chain connects TRBV18 to TRBJ2-2, with D uncertain. The CDR3 extends over 14 amino acids. Germline assignment: CDR1 KGHSH and CDR2 LQKENI. The V gene lost 0 bases and the J gene lost 6 bases, with 8 bases spanning the gap. The CDR3 is CASSPPVRPGELFF. CDR3 in DNA: TGTGCCAGCTCACCACCGGTGAGGCCCGGGGAGCTGTTTTTT.

The chain joins TRBV6-6 to TRBJ2-1; 12 positions match TRBD2. Germline assignment: CDR1 MNHNY and CDR2 SVGAGI (reference sequence). V lost 2 bases, J lost 6 bases, and 2 bases stayed unmatched. The CDR3 runs 15 residues. The CDR3 region is CASSYASGRGNEQFF. CDR3 bases: TGTGCCAGCAGTTACGCTAGCGGGAGGGGCAATGAGCAGTTCTTC.

This clone was observed a few times. The chain is built from TRBV27 and TRBJ2-7; D not certain. Germline V gives CDR1 MNHEY, CDR2 SMNVEV (reference sequence). The CDR3 is 13 amino acids. With 5 bases removed from V and 3 bases from J, the gap between germline ends came to 11 bases. Here the CDR3 DNA reads TGTGCCAGCAGTACCCAGACTCGCTACGAGCAGTACTTC. Translation: CASSTQTRYEQYF.

V is TRBV7-2 and J is TRBJ2-5; D call uncertain. Trimming removed 1 base at V and 5 bases at J, with 20 bases between. The CDR3 covers 17 residues. Germline V CDR1 and CDR2: SGHTA, FQGNSA. The CDR3 loop is CASSLGASGLGRETQYF. The CDR3 DNA reads TGTGCCAGCAGCTTAGGGGCCTCGGGCCTGGGTCGGGAGACCCAGTACTTC.

The genes are TRBV9 and TRBJ2-1; D unclear. In germline, CDR1 is SGDLS, CDR2 YYNGEE. The V and J ends lost 0 bases and 10 bases respectively, with 11 bases between them. This CDR3 region has 13 residues. CDR3 sequence: CASSVEVVNEQFF. The DNA of the CDR3 is TGTGCCAGCAGCGTAGAAGTAGTAAACGAGCAGTTCTTC.

This rearrangement joins TRBV28 to TRBJ2-5; 10 nucleotides match TRBD2. Per the germline V gene, CDR1 is MDHEN and CDR2 is SYDVKM. J gave up 5 bases and V 5 bases, and 11 bases lay outside the gene matches. CDR3 length equals 16 residues. The CDR3 reads CASSPEREGHSETQYF. The CDR3 DNA sequence: TGTGCCAGCAGTCCCGAGCGGGAGGGCCACTCGGAGACCCAGTACTTC. Variable domain in full (rest from reference TRBV28 and TRBJ2-5): DVKVTQSSRYLVKRTGEKVFLECVQDMDHENMFWYRQDPGLGLRLIYFSYDVKMKEKGDIPEGYSVSREKKERFSLILESASTNQTSMYLCASSPEREGHSETQYFGPGTRLLVL.

This clone occurred once. The V call is TRBV4-3, the J call TRBJ2-1; D is possibly TRBD2 (5 bases). V was pared by 0 bases and J by 4 bases, with 13 bases between. CDR1 and CDR2 from the germline V gene are LGHNA and YSLEER. The CDR3 has 16 amino acids. CDR3 DNA: TGCGCCAGCAGCCAAGAAGTAGCGTCATTATACAATGAGCAGTTCTTC. Protein: CASSQEVASLYNEQFF.

This chain links TRBV5-4 with TRBJ2-5; TRBD1 matches 8 bases. Trimming at V came to 0 bases and at J to 5 bases, leaving 6 bases not matched to a gene. CDR1 is SGHNT and CDR2 is YYREEE in the germline V gene (reference sequence). The CDR3 spans 15 residues. The CDR3 loop is CASSLGTGRSETQYF. The CDR3, as DNA: TGTGCCAGCAGCTTGGGGACAGGGAGGAGTGAGACCCAGTACTTC. The variable domain in full, completed from reference TRBV5-4 and TRBJ2-5, reads ETGVTQSPTHLIKTRGQQVTLRCSSQSGHNTVSWYQQALGQGPQFIFQYYREEENGRGNFPPRFSGLQFPNYSSELNVNALELDDSALYLCASSLGTGRSETQYFGPGTRLLVL.

The rearrangement uses TRBV7-2 and TRBJ2-7; TRBD1 matches at 7 bases. The V gene's germline CDR1 is SGHTA and CDR2 FQGNSA. V trimming: 5 bases; J trimming: 0 bases; junction bases outside the gene matches: 7. This CDR3 has 15 residues. CDR3 sequence: CASSPTGTASYEQYF. The CDR3, as DNA: TGTGCCAGCAGCCCGACAGGGACCGCCTCCTACGAGCAGTACTTC.

This clone was recorded once. V is TRBV7-6 and J is TRBJ2-7; 8 nucleotides agree with TRBD1. CDR1 and CDR2 from the germline V gene are SGHVS and FNYEAQ. CDR3 length: 18 amino acids. The trim removed 0 bases at V and 1 base at J, leaving 11 bases unmatched. CDR3 nucleotides: TGTGCCAGCAGCTTAGCGGACGGACAGGGTTCTCAGTCCTACGAGCAGTACTTC. It codes for CASSLADGQGSQSYEQYF.

The CDR3 reads CASSEGVTGELFF. The CDR3 DNA reads TGTGCCAGCAGTGAAGGGGTCACCGGGGAGCTGTTTTTT. This sequence joins TRBV6-5 and TRBJ2-2; a weak D match, TRBD1 (5 bases). CDR1 is MNHEY, CDR2 SVGAGI, per germline. Trimming cost V 5 bases and J 4 bases, with 8 bases left between them. The CDR3 totals 13 residues.

The gene calls are TRBV19 and TRBJ1-2; D unresolved. Trimming took 7 bases from V and 8 from J, leaving 20 bases between them. This CDR3 has 14 amino acids. From germline, CDR1 is LNHDA and CDR2 SQIVND (reference sequence). CDR3 sequence reads: CASNAVAYQRGYTF. In DNA form, the CDR3 reads TGTGCCAGTAACGCGGTTGCATATCAGCGCGGCTACACCTTC.

This clone was observed a handful of times. The V gene is TRBV27, the J gene TRBJ2-2; TRBD1 might be the D (6 bases). The CDR3 runs 14 residues. Germline values: CDR1 MNHEY, CDR2 SMNVEV (reference sequence). V was trimmed by 8 bases and J by 0 bases, leaving 10 bases between them. This CDR3 is CASGRQANTGELFF. The CDR3 DNA reads as TGTGCCAGCGGGAGACAGGCGAACACCGGGGAGCTGTTTTTT.

The rearrangement links TRBV14 to TRBJ1-6, with D perhaps matching TRBD1 (6 bases). This CDR3 region has 16 residues. V was pared by 1 base and J by 2 bases, with 9 bases between. Germline V gives CDR1 SGHDN, CDR2 FVKESK. The CDR3 DNA reads TGTGCCAGCAGCCAAGCGAGGACAGCCTATAATTCACCCCTCCACTTT. The encoded protein is CASSQARTAYNSPLHF.

This chain connects TRBV11-2 to TRBJ2-5, with TRBD1 matching over 7 bases. V lost 2 bases to trimming and J lost 3 bases; unmatched junction nucleotides: 9. Germline loops: CDR1 SGHAT, CDR2 FQNNGV. The CDR3 loop spans 16 amino acids. In DNA form, the CDR3 reads TGTGCCAGCAGCTTACTACGGTCAACAGGGGAAGAGACCCAGTACTTC. Amino acid sequence: CASSLLRSTGEETQYF.

This clone has just a few counts. This CDR3 is CASSPDRARQPQHF. CDR3 bases: TGTGCCAGCAGCCCTGACAGGGCTCGGCAGCCCCAGCATTTT. The J gene is TRBJ1-5, the V gene TRBV27; TRBD1 agrees at 7 bases. The germline gives CDR1 MNHEY, CDR2 SMNVEV (reference sequence). The CDR3 contains 14 residues. Trimming removed 6 bases from V and 7 bases from J; junction bases left unmatched: 9.

The chain links TRBV7-6 to TRBJ2-1; 7 bases match TRBD1. The junction had 5 bases not matched to a gene; V was cut back by 1 base and J by 8 bases. The CDR3 length is 14 residues. Germline V gene data show CDR1 as SGHVS and CDR2 as FNYEAQ. Here the CDR3 reads CASSLGTGVDEQFF. CDR3 DNA: TGTGCCAGCAGCTTAGGAACAGGGGTCGATGAGCAGTTCTTC.

This clone has just a few counts. Distinct nucleotide sequences in the sample also encode this CDR3. The gene calls are TRBV28 and TRBJ1-2; D unresolved. Germline V gene lookup returns CDR1 MDHEN and CDR2 SYDVKM. The CDR3 has 13 residues. Trimming shortened V by 2 bases and J by 2 bases, and 6 bases separated the two germline ends. The CDR3, as DNA: TGTGCCAGCAGTTTAACGGGAAACTATGGCTACACCTTC. Residues: CASSLTGNYGYTF.

A word on this clone: An end of the junction differs from the germline gene, which may be a read error. The chain carries TRBV28 and TRBJ1-5, with D possibly being TRBD1 (5 bases). The length of the CDR3 is 14 residues. Per germline, CDR1 MDHEN and CDR2 SYDVKM. In nucleotides, the CDR3 is TGTGCCAGCAGTCCCCAGCGGGGCAATCAGTCCCAGCATTTT. Its protein product is CASSPQRGNQSQHF.